One and the same sample provided the 27 T cell receptor beta chains below, sequenced in a study of T cell responses to AZD1222 COVID-19 vaccine. Produced via immunoSEQ multiplex PCR; TCRdb's table is partial and in-frame only. Of about 180,000 clones in the sample, about nine tenths were seen once. This material consisted of peripheral blood, taken 28 days after the second dose of the MenACWY control vaccine. These receptors all stem from an adult who received the MenACWY meningococcal vaccine as a control.

The chain uses TRBV7-2 and TRBJ1-5; 7 bases match TRBD1. Trimming cost V 2 bases and J 6 bases; bases outside gene matches: 7. Germline assignment: CDR1 SGHTA and CDR2 FQGNSA. The CDR3 runs to 15 residues. The CDR3 here is CASSLKGADTQPQHF. The CDR3 DNA reads as TGTGCCAGCAGCTTAAAGGGGGCTGATACTCAGCCCCAGCATTTT.

This chain joins TRBV12-3 or TRBV12-4 and TRBJ1-2, with a weak D call TRBD1 (5 bases). V was shortened by 2 bases and J by 8 bases, with 9 bases between the two germline ends. This CDR3 contains 12 residues. The CDR3 here is CASSLWGNGYTF. For the CDR3, the DNA is TGTGCCAGCAGTTTATGGGGGAACGGCTACACCTTC.

This sequence joins TRBV18 and TRBJ2-7; TRBD1 aligns across 9 bases. V lost 3 bases to trimming and J lost 5 bases; unmatched junction nucleotides: 8. The CDR3 is 15 residues long. CDR1 is KGHSH and CDR2 is LQKENI in the germline V gene. CDR3: CASSPGTGWVNEQYF. The CDR3 nucleotides are TGTGCCAGCTCACCCGGGACAGGGTGGGTAAACGAGCAGTACTTC.

The CDR3 DNA reads as TGTGCCAGCAGCACTACCCCCCAGGCCGAGAATGAAAAACTGTTTTTT. Protein: CASSTTPQAENEKLFF. This chain uses TRBV21-1 with TRBJ1-4; the table's D call TRBD1 went unverified against the DNA. TRBV21-1 is termed a pseudogene. The CDR3 consists of 16 residues.

The chain couples TRBV2 to TRBJ2-1; 7 bases agree with TRBD1. Germline assignment: CDR1 SNHLY and CDR2 FYNNEI. CDR3 length: 14 amino acids. Germline trimming cut 8 bases from V and 5 bases from J; bases unmatched to any gene: 9. CDR3 sequence (DNA): TGTGCCAGCTCGAGACAGGGTGGGGACAATGAGCAGTTCTTC. This gives the protein CASSRQGGDNEQFF.

The J gene is TRBJ1-2, the V gene TRBV20-1; D gene ambiguous. The CDR3 length is 11 residues. Germline CDR1 reads DFQATT; CDR2 reads SNEGSKA (reference sequence). Trimming left V 7 bases short and J 4 bases short, with 10 bases between. The CDR3 DNA is TGCAGTGAGGGTGGGCCCTATGGCTACACCTTC. Translating it yields CSEGGPYGYTF.

The V gene is TRBV7-9, the J gene TRBJ2-3; TRBD2 matches 9 bases. This CDR3 comprises 16 residues. Per the germline V gene, CDR1 is SEHNR and CDR2 is FQNEAQ (reference sequence). V shed 7 bases, J shed 3 bases, and the junction held 11 bases outside the gene matches. The CDR3 reads CASTDPRGRGTDTQYF. The CDR3, as DNA: TGTGCCAGCACCGATCCTCGCGGGAGGGGTACAGATACGCAGTATTTT.

The chain uses TRBV28 and TRBJ2-3, with D hard to call. Germline loops: CDR1 MDHEN, CDR2 SYDVKM. Trimming left V 6 bases short and J 5 bases short, with 6 bases between. The CDR3 runs to 11 residues. The CDR3 DNA is TGTGCCAGCAGCCTTGAAGATACGCAGTATTTT. Encoded protein: CASSLEDTQYF.

V is TRBV18 and J is TRBJ1-1; no reliable D call. The CDR3 has 14 residues. V lost 2 bases to trimming and J lost 1 base, with 8 bases between them. Germline V CDR1 and CDR2: KGHSH, LQKENI. CDR3 residues: CASSPSRPNTEAFF. CDR3 in DNA: TGTGCCAGCTCACCATCTCGACCGAACACTGAAGCTTTCTTT.

The V and J genes are TRBV10-3 and TRBJ2-5, with D perhaps TRBD2 (5 bases). V lost 4 bases and J 5 bases, leaving 5 bases between the germline ends. CDR3 length equals 11 residues. CDR1 and CDR2 from the germline V gene are ENHRY and SYGVKD. The CDR3 DNA reads as TGTGCCATCAGTGCGGGGGAGACCCAGTACTTC. This gives the protein CAISAGETQYF.

V usage is TRBV7-9 and J usage is TRBJ2-6; TRBD1 or TRBD2 may be the D gene (5 bases each). The CDR3 runs to 18 residues. Germline CDR1 reads SEHNR; CDR2 reads FQNEAQ (reference sequence). V shed 5 bases and J shed 0 bases, with 17 bases lying between them. CDR3 amino acids: CASSDTGLNPSGANVLTF. The CDR3 nucleotides read TGTGCCAGCAGCGATACAGGACTCAACCCCTCTGGGGCCAACGTCCTGACTTTC.

The chain carries TRBV28 and TRBJ1-6; 8 positions agree with TRBD1. The germline CDR1 and CDR2 sequences are MDHEN and SYDVKM. This CDR3 is 14 amino acids long. With 6 bases clipped from V and 7 bases from J, the junction kept 5 bases outside the gene matches. CDR3 coding DNA: TGTGCCAGCAGCCCGGACAGGGTCAATTCACCCCTCCACTTT. As protein: CASSPDRVNSPLHF.

This clone was detected a few times. CDR3 in DNA: TGTGCCAGCAGCTCCCCGGGAGACGGGGCCTACAATGAGCAGTTCTTC. Translation gives CASSSPGDGAYNEQFF. The V call is TRBV6-2 or TRBV6-3, the J call TRBJ2-1; a possible D gene is TRBD2 (6 bases). V was shortened by 6 bases and J by 2 bases, with 17 bases between the two germline ends. Germline CDR1 is MNHEY and CDR2 is SVGEGT. CDR3 length: 16 residues.

J is TRBJ2-6 and V is TRBV7-2; D possibly corresponds to TRBD1 (5 bases). V was shortened by 6 bases and J by 4 bases, with 13 bases between the two germline ends. The CDR3 runs 15 residues. The germline V gene encodes CDR1 SGHTA and CDR2 FQGNSA. The CDR3: CASRLQVDGANVLTF. In DNA form, the CDR3 reads TGTGCCAGCAGGTTACAGGTTGACGGGGCCAACGTCCTGACTTTC.

The V call is TRBV29-1, the J call TRBJ2-6, with no clear D. CDR1 and CDR2 from the germline V gene are SQVTM and ANQGSEA. The CDR3 runs 13 residues. Trimming pared 6 bases from V and 0 bases from J, leaving 6 bases between. The CDR3 loop is CSVGNSGANVLTF. The CDR3 coding sequence is TGCAGCGTGGGGAACTCTGGGGCCAACGTCCTGACTTTC.

This clone is a singleton in its sample. V usage is TRBV28 and J usage is TRBJ1-4; D is possibly TRBD1 (5 bases). V was clipped by 2 bases and J by 5 bases, with 12 bases between them. The CDR3 loop spans 15 amino acids. From germline, CDR1 is MDHEN and CDR2 SYDVKM. The CDR3 here is CASSLRGGGNEKLFF. As DNA, the CDR3 is TGTGCCAGCAGTTTACGGGGTGGGGGGAATGAAAAACTGTTTTTT.

The V and J genes are TRBV10-3 and TRBJ2-7; TRBD1 matches 9 bases. CDR1 and CDR2 from the germline V gene are ENHRY and SYGVKD. This CDR3 has 15 residues. V lost 2 bases, J lost 3 bases, and 5 bases stayed unmatched. The CDR3 sequence: CAISEAGTGNYEQYF. The CDR3 DNA reads TGTGCCATCAGTGAGGCCGGGACAGGGAACTACGAGCAGTACTTC.

The V and J genes are TRBV28 and TRBJ2-7; maybe TRBD1 (5 bases). Trimming shortened V by 4 bases and J by 2 bases, and 9 bases separated the two germline ends. The CDR3 spans 13 residues. CDR1 and CDR2 from the germline V gene are MDHEN and SYDVKM. The CDR3 region has the DNA TGTGCCAGCAGTTGGGCAGGGACCTACGAGCAGTACTTC. It is translated as CASSWAGTYEQYF.

This clone has a single count. This sequence joins TRBV6-5 and TRBJ2-1; 7 positions agree with TRBD2. From germline, CDR1 is MNHEY and CDR2 SVGAGI. With V trimmed by 4 bases and J by 9 bases, 6 bases remained unmatched. CDR3 length equals 13 residues. The CDR3 loop reads CASSSPAGVEQFF. CDR3 nucleotide sequence: TGTGCCAGCAGTTCCCCGGCGGGGGTTGAGCAGTTCTTC.

The rearrangement joins TRBV18 to TRBJ1-5, with 7 positions matching TRBD1. CDR1 KGHSH and CDR2 LQKENI come from the germline V gene. Trimming at V came to 5 bases and at J to 5 bases, leaving 9 bases not matched to a gene. This CDR3 is built from 15 residues. In DNA, the CDR3 is TGTGCCAGCTCAGATCGACAGGGAAAGTATCAGCCCCAGCATTTT. Amino acid sequence: CASSDRQGKYQPQHF.

CDR3 bases: TGTGCCAGTAGTATAACGTCGACACACACCTTCACTGAAGCTTTCTTT. It codes for CASSITSTHTFTEAFF. The chain uses TRBV19 and TRBJ1-1; D gene uncertain. CDR1 and CDR2 from the germline V gene are LNHDA and SQIVND (reference sequence). V was shortened by 2 bases and J by 4 bases, with 17 bases between the two germline ends. CDR3 length: 16 amino acids.

The J gene is TRBJ2-7, the V gene TRBV28; perhaps TRBD2 as D (6 bases). The germline V and J ends were trimmed by 3 bases and 12 bases, with 21 bases remaining between them. The germline V gene has CDR1 MDHEN and CDR2 SYDVKM. This CDR3 comprises 14 residues. The CDR3 protein is CASSLGDLFAWVYF. The CDR3 coding sequence is TGTGCCAGCAGTTTGGGGGACTTATTTGCCTGGGTGTACTTC.

The gene calls are TRBV7-2 and TRBJ2-1; unclear D gene. CDR3 length: 11 residues. V was clipped by 1 base and J by 9 bases, with 4 bases between them. Germline assignment: CDR1 SGHTA and CDR2 FQGNSA. The CDR3, as DNA: TGTGCCAGCAGCTTAGGGGGTGAGCAGTTCTTC. This encodes CASSLGGEQFF. The full variable domain, its missing parts supplied by reference TRBV7-2 and TRBJ2-1, is GAGVSQSPSNKVTEKGKDVELRCDPISGHTALYWYRQSLGQGLEFLIYFQGNSAPDKSGLPSDRFSAERTGGSVSTLTIQRTQQEDSAVYLCASSLGGEQFFGPGTRLTVL.

This chain links TRBV7-2 with TRBJ2-5; D might be TRBD1 (6 bases). This CDR3 has 14 amino acids. Between the trimmed V and J ends, which lost 5 bases and 4 bases, there was a span of 14 bases. Germline V gene data show CDR1 as SGHTA and CDR2 as FQGNSA. The CDR3 loop is CASSLGALLETQYF. CDR3 nucleotide sequence: TGTGCCAGCAGCCTGGGGGCCTTATTAGAGACCCAGTACTTC. Combining the CDR3 with reference TRBV7-2 and TRBJ2-5 gives the whole variable domain GAGVSQSPSNKVTEKGKDVELRCDPISGHTALYWYRQSLGQGLEFLIYFQGNSAPDKSGLPSDRFSAERTGGSVSTLTIQRTQQEDSAVYLCASSLGALLETQYFGPGTRLLVL.

The chain links TRBV24-1 to TRBJ1-2; D unclear. Germline V CDR1 and CDR2: KGHDR, SFDVKD. Trimming cost V 0 bases and J 6 bases, with 10 bases left between them. The CDR3 is made up of 14 amino acids. The CDR3 loop is CATSDLGDPHGYTF. The CDR3 DNA sequence: TGTGCCACCAGTGATTTGGGTGACCCCCATGGCTACACCTTC.

CDR3 nucleotide sequence: TGTGCCAGCAGTTCTACTAGCGGGAGTACGATTATTCCGTTCTTC. This encodes CASSSTSGSTIIPFF. The chain links TRBV27 to TRBJ2-1; 11 positions agree with TRBD2. The ends lost 4 bases at V and 15 bases at J; junction bases unmatched: 14. This CDR3 contains 15 residues. Germline V lookup: CDR1 MNHEY, CDR2 SMNVEV (reference sequence).

The table lists this clone with a few counts. The chain joins TRBV7-3 to TRBJ2-6; 7 nucleotides agree with TRBD1. J was trimmed by 8 bases and V by 5 bases; bases with no gene match: 15. The germline gives CDR1 SGHTA, CDR2 FQGTGA. The CDR3 is 17 residues long. CDR3 sequence (DNA): TGTGCCAGCAGCCCAGGGGGTGGGCCCAGCTTGACCAACGTCCTGACTTTC. Amino acids: CASSPGGGPSLTNVLTF.